This T cell receptor beta chain derives from a study of shared clonotypes between healthy human individuals. In the source study's methods: Filtering differed for immunoSEQ, which gave only junction sequences without quality scores. Assay: immunoSEQ multiplex PCR; the TCRdb copy retains only in-frame clones and omits some. The D gene and trimming were derived from the DNA, and the V and J assignments and clone size from that table. This sample has 470,000 or so clones, with 70% to 80% found just once. Study-level findings and limits: Clonotype sharing among donors likely depends on sequencing depth. The low donor count limited represented genetic and exposure-history diversity.

To note about this clone: Its matching antigen is unknown.

CDR1 is KGHSH and CDR2 is LQKENI in the germline V gene. This CDR3 is built from 13 residues. With 5 bases removed from V and 7 bases from J, the gap between germline ends came to 11 bases. This clonotype was sampled from a woman aged 40 to 50 in good health. Some clones in this sample may be carry-over from other donors' samples. Sequencing was carried out using PBMCs. V is TRBV18 and J is TRBJ2-2, with D tentatively TRBD1 or TRBD2 (5 bases each). CDR3 amino acids: CASSAGGVGELFF. The CDR3 DNA reads TGTGCCAGCTCAGCTGGGGGAGTCGGGGAGCTGTTTTTT.